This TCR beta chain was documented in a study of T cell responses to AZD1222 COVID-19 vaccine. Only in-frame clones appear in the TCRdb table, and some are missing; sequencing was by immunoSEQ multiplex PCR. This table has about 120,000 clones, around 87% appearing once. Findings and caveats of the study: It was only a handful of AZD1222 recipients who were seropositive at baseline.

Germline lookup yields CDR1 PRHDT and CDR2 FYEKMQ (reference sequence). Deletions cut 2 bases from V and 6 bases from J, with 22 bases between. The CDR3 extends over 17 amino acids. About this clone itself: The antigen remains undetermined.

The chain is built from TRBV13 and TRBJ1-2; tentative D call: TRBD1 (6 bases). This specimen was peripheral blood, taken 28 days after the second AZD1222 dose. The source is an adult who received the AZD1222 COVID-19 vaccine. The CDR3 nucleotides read TGTGCCAGCAGCTTATGGGAAGGGGGAGGTTTTGAGGATGGCTACACCTTC. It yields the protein CASSLWEGGGFEDGYTF.